This T cell receptor beta chain was captured by sequencing in a study of Graves' ophthalmopathy and Graves' hyperthyroidism. RNA transcripts yielded amplified TCR beta CDR3 regions. RT-PCR with HTBI primers came first, then second-round multiplex PCR. In TCRdb, the multiplex PCR reads were re-called with MiXCR into one record per CDR3 protein. The sample carries over a million distinct CDR3 sequences, about 36% recorded once. As to this clonotype: Its antigen remains unknown.

The junction had 5 bases not matched to a gene; V was cut back by 3 bases and J by 6 bases. Germline V gene sequence: CDR1 DFQATT, CDR2 SNEGSKA (reference sequence). This CDR3 comprises 13 residues. Study-level results: The blood repertoire also included most expanded thyroid clonotypes above 0.001 frequency.

The specimen was peripheral blood or thyroid tissue (not recorded which). The clonotype was recovered from an adult man with Graves' hyperthyroidism. V and J are TRBV20-1 and TRBJ2-3; 8 nucleotides line up with TRBD2. The CDR3 DNA follows: TGCAGTGCTAGCGGGGGGGCACGGGATACGCAGTATTTT. As protein: CSASGGARDTQYF.